Listed below are T cell receptor beta chains from one sample, sequenced in a study of CD4 T cells in relation to SARS-CoV-2 and coronaviruses. Some clones are missing from TCRdb's copy, which holds only in-frame ones; the method was immunoSEQ multiplex PCR. The data contain 15,000 to 20,000 clones, 75% to 85% of them singletons. No antigen is known for these receptors. Specimen: CD4+ T cells from PBMCs, cultured in vitro. Receptor source: a human donor in good health. Both conserved end residues are part of each CDR3. A D gene is named only where the DNA matches it firmly. Only part of the rows carry a size: once, few, many, or a class if the clone is expanded.

V gene,D gene,clone size,J gene,CDR3 protein,CDR3 DNA
TRBV7-2,TRBD2,once,TRBJ2-5,CASSLGLAGGMETQYF,TGTGCCAGCAGCTTGGGACTAGCGGGAGGGATGGAGACCCAGTACTTC
TRBV11-2,TRBD2,.,TRBJ2-1,CASISGRARYNEQFF,TGTGCCAGCATTAGCGGGAGGGCCCGCTACAATGAGCAGTTCTTC
TRBV18,.,once,TRBJ2-7,CASSPTHTGLYEQYF,TGTGCCAGCTCACCGACCCACACAGGGTTATACGAGCAGTACTTC
TRBV11-2,.,.,TRBJ1-5,CASSKGSDQPQHF,TGTGCCAGCAGCAAGGGGTCGGATCAGCCCCAGCATTTT
TRBV7-8,.,.,TRBJ1-4,CASSSLSNEKLFF,TGTGCCAGCAGTTCCCTGTCGAATGAAAAACTGTTTTTT
TRBV7-3,.,few,TRBJ2-2,CASSFGVSGTGELFF,TGTGCCAGCAGCTTCGGGGTGAGCGGGACCGGGGAGCTGTTTTTT
TRBV27,TRBD1,.,TRBJ2-7,CASSSRTGGTYYEQYF,TGTGCCAGCAGTTCCCGGACAGGGGGCACCTACTACGAGCAGTACTTC
TRBV21-1,.,.,TRBJ2-7,CASSKEATGGGYEQYF,TGTGCCAGCAGCAAAGAGGCCACAGGGGGCGGGTACGAGCAGTACTTC
TRBV2,.,.,TRBJ1-4,CASSEGGTKNEKLFF,TGTGCCAGCAGTGAAGGTGGGACGAAAAATGAAAAACTGTTTTTT
TRBV7-9,.,.,TRBJ1-5,CARYRVSRNQPQHF,TGTGCCAGGTACAGGGTCTCCCGCAATCAGCCCCAGCATTTT
TRBV5-1,TRBD1,.,TRBJ1-1,CASSSGQGMNTEAFF,TGCGCCAGCAGCTCGGGACAGGGCATGAACACTGAAGCTTTCTTT